These 7 T cell receptor beta chains were all obtained from the same sample, sequenced in a study of T-cell reconstitution after alpha-beta-depleted transplantation in children. Researchers prepared the TCRbeta library using unique molecular identifiers, the study reports. From the PCR reads, TCRdb called clonotypes with MiXCR, one entry per CDR3 protein. The table includes 280,000 or so distinct CDR3 sequences, about 9.9% detected once. Sequencing used peripheral blood, obtained 180 days after TCRalphabeta/CD19-depleted stem cell transplant. The receptors shown here come from a male patient aged 2 to 10 who had a stem cell transplant for chronic granulomatous disease, so the T cells may come from the graft donor.

This clonotype appeared many times. V usage is TRBV5-1 and J usage is TRBJ1-1, with D tentatively TRBD1 (5 bases). CDR3 length: 16 amino acids. CDR1 is SGHRS, CDR2 YFSETQ, per germline. Trimming took off 3 bases at V and 2 bases at J, with 17 bases between the two ends. CDR3 protein: CASSSTGKRVNTEAFF. The CDR3 DNA sequence: TGCGCCAGCAGCTCCACAGGAAAGCGGGTTAACACTGAAGCTTTCTTT.

This clonotype appeared many times. The chain recombines TRBV19 with TRBJ1-1; D gene unclear. Germline V gives CDR1 LNHDA, CDR2 SQIVND (reference sequence). This CDR3 spans 15 amino acids. With 1 base removed from V and 1 base from J, the gap between germline ends came to 10 bases. CDR3 DNA sequence: TGTGCCAGTAGTATAGTCGAGGCCGGGAACACTGAAGCTTTCTTT. Translating it yields CASSIVEAGNTEAFF.

This clonotype has ten or more counts. The V gene is TRBV6-5, the J gene TRBJ2-1, with 8 bases identical to TRBD2. The CDR3 is 14 amino acids. Germline V gene lookup returns CDR1 MNHEY and CDR2 SVGAGI. Trimming cost V 4 bases and J 6 bases; bases outside gene matches: 5. The CDR3 here is CASSSFREGNEQFF. DNA for the CDR3: TGTGCCAGCAGTTCCTTCCGGGAGGGCAATGAGCAGTTCTTC.

The chain uses TRBV2 and TRBJ2-7; possible D gene TRBD1, 6 bases. V lost 7 bases to trimming and J lost 2 bases, with 12 bases between them. CDR3 size: 13 residues. The germline V gene has CDR1 SNHLY and CDR2 FYNNEI. The CDR3 sequence: CASTRDNTYEQYF. CDR3 nucleotides: TGTGCCAGCACCCGGGACAACACCTACGAGCAGTACTTC. The full variable domain, with the rest looked up from reference TRBV2 and TRBJ2-7, is EPEVTQTPSHQVTQMGQEVILRCVPISNHLYFYWYRQILGQKVEFLVSFYNNEISEKSEIFDDQFSVERPDGSNFTLKIRSTKLEDSAMYFCASTRDNTYEQYFGPGTRLTVT.

This clonotype was seen repeatedly, ten times or more. The V and J genes are TRBV7-9 and TRBJ2-7, with D perhaps TRBD1 or TRBD2 (5 bases each). This CDR3 is 12 amino acids long. V lost 3 bases to trimming and J lost 6 bases, with 9 bases between them. CDR1 and CDR2 from the germline V gene are SEHNR and FQNEAQ (reference sequence). CDR3 loop: CASSLPRGEQYF. The CDR3 bases are TGTGCCAGCAGCTTGCCGAGGGGCGAGCAGTACTTC.

The chain links TRBV9 to TRBJ2-7; 13 nucleotides agree with TRBD2. With V trimmed by 2 bases and J by 3 bases, 8 bases remained unmatched. The CDR3 length is 17 residues. Germline CDR1 SGDLS, CDR2 YYNGEE. The CDR3 DNA follows: TGTGCCAGCAGCGTGGGGTCGGGACTAGCGGGAAACTACGAGCAGTACTTC. Its protein product is CASSVGSGLAGNYEQYF.

The chain employs TRBV19 and TRBJ2-7; D gene uncertain. The CDR3 extends over 13 amino acids. Between the trimmed V and J ends, which lost 2 bases and 6 bases, there was a span of 11 bases. The V gene's germline CDR1 is LNHDA and CDR2 SQIVND (reference sequence). The DNA for the CDR3 is TGTGCCAGTAGTATATCCCTCGCCGTCGAGCAGTACTTC. Translated, it gives CASSISLAVEQYF.